The 26 T cell receptor beta chains reported below all come from one sample, sequenced in a study of cytomegalovirus exposure and HLA in healthy donors. 13 Jbeta primers and 60 Vbeta primers were used for the PCR. Assay: immunoSEQ multiplex PCR; the TCRdb copy retains only in-frame clones and omits some. The table records 100,000 to 140,000 clones, about 74% of them present only once. The sequenced sample was PBMCs. The receptors originated from a woman aged 40 to 55 in good health and CMV-seropositive.

CDR3 DNA: TGTGCCAGCTCCGGGACTCCTGATTCACCCCTCCACTTT. Protein sequence: CASSGTPDSPLHF. The V and J genes are TRBV2 and TRBJ1-6; tentative D call: TRBD1 (5 bases). The CDR3 length is 13 residues. The V end lost 8 bases, the J end lost 8 bases, and 13 bases lay between the germline ends. Germline loops: CDR1 SNHLY, CDR2 FYNNEI.

The chain combines TRBV29-1 with TRBJ1-2; D perhaps matches TRBD1 (5 bases). The CDR3 totals 12 residues. Germline V gene data show CDR1 as SQVTM and CDR2 as ANQGSEA. Trimming took off 5 bases at V and 3 bases at J, with 10 bases between the two ends. The CDR3 DNA follows: TGCAGCGTTCGGGTGACAGACTATGGCTACACCTTC. Translating it yields CSVRVTDYGYTF. The full variable domain, rest sourced from reference TRBV29-1 and TRBJ1-2, is SAVISQKPSRDICQRGTSLTIQCQVDSQVTMMFWYRQQPGQSLTLIATANQGSEATYESGFVIDKFPISRPNLTFSTLTVSNMSPEDSSIYLCSVRVTDYGYTFGSGTRLTVV.

The chain carries TRBV5-1 and TRBJ1-1; 9 nucleotides match TRBD1. CDR1 SGHRS and CDR2 YFSETQ come from the germline V gene. The CDR3 runs to 15 residues. Trimming removed 4 bases from V and 1 base from J; junction bases left unmatched: 5. CDR3 nucleotide sequence: TGCGCCAGCAGCGTACAGGGGGCCGCGAACACTGAAGCTTTCTTT. Its translation: CASSVQGAANTEAFF.

The sample holds a few counts of this clone. The J gene is TRBJ2-1, the V gene TRBV19; no firm D call. Germline CDR1 LNHDA, CDR2 SQIVND (reference sequence). Between the trimmed V and J ends, which lost 5 bases and 12 bases, there was a span of 11 bases. This CDR3 spans 11 amino acids. CDR3 in amino acids: CASSAHWAQFF. The CDR3 DNA sequence: TGTGCCAGTAGTGCCCATTGGGCGCAGTTCTTC. Using reference TRBV19 and TRBJ2-1 for the parts outside the CDR3, the full variable domain is DGGITQSPKYLFRKEGQNVTLSCEQNLNHDAMYWYRQDPGQGLRLIYYSQIVNDFQKGDIAEGYSVSREKKESFPLTVTSAQKNPTAFYLCASSAHWAQFFGPGTRLTVL.

V gene TRBV19 combines with J gene TRBJ1-1; 7 nucleotides match TRBD1. Trimming removed 5 bases from V and 0 bases from J; junction bases left unmatched: 6. The CDR3 extends over 15 amino acids. Germline CDR1 is LNHDA and CDR2 is SQIVND (reference sequence). As DNA, the CDR3 is TGTGCCAGTAGTTCTAGGGACAGAATGAACACTGAAGCTTTCTTT. Its protein product is CASSSRDRMNTEAFF.

This clone was found a few times. The V and J genes are TRBV6-5 and TRBJ1-2; a possible D gene is TRBD1 (6 bases). This CDR3 has 15 amino acids. Germline assignment: CDR1 MNHEY and CDR2 SVGAGI. V was shortened by 6 bases and J by 8 bases, with 22 bases between the two germline ends. CDR3 loop: CASRGALGAQGGYTF. For the CDR3, the DNA is TGTGCCAGCAGGGGGGCTCTGGGGGCGCAGGGCGGCTACACCTTC.

The chain uses TRBV13 and TRBJ2-7; D may be TRBD1 (7 bases). Germline values: CDR1 PRHDT, CDR2 FYEKMQ (reference sequence). V was trimmed by 9 bases and J by 3 bases, leaving 12 bases between them. The CDR3 extends over 12 amino acids. The CDR3 here is CASRRGHYEQYF. For the CDR3, the DNA is TGTGCCAGTAGGAGGGGGCACTACGAGCAGTACTTC.

This clone was seen once. This sequence joins TRBV6-5 and TRBJ1-1, with TRBD1 identical over 9 bases. Trimming cost V 6 bases and J 1 base; bases outside gene matches: 3. The CDR3 sequence is 14 residues long. Germline CDR1 is MNHEY and CDR2 is SVGAGI. In DNA form, the CDR3 reads TGTGCCAGCAGCTGGGGACAGGGGAACACTGAAGCTTTCTTT. Its protein product is CASSWGQGNTEAFF.

This clone was recorded a few times. The J gene is TRBJ2-3, the V gene TRBV5-1; TRBD1 matches 8 bases. CDR3 size: 14 residues. The ends lost 0 bases at V and 6 bases at J; junction bases unmatched: 3. The germline V gene has CDR1 SGHRS and CDR2 YFSETQ. The CDR3 spells CASSLGQGIDTQYF. In DNA form, the CDR3 reads TGCGCCAGCAGCTTGGGACAGGGGATCGATACGCAGTATTTT.

This clone was picked up a small number of times. The chain has TRBV2 and TRBJ2-5; a possible D gene is TRBD1 (6 bases). With the DNA end fitting TRBJ2-7 better, the J assignment may be wrong. This CDR3 contains 15 residues. Germline assignment: CDR1 SNHLY and CDR2 FYNNEI. CDR3 region: CASSVGAEVNYEQYF. DNA of the CDR3: TGTGCCAGCAGTGTGGGGGCCGAGGTTAACTACGAGCAGTACTTC.

In this sample, this clone turned up a few times. V and J are TRBV2 and TRBJ1-4; no reliable D call. Per the germline V gene, CDR1 is SNHLY and CDR2 is FYNNEI. V gave up 6 bases and J gave up 6 bases, with 11 bases separating them. This CDR3 has 13 residues. Written as DNA, the CDR3 is TGTGCCAGCAGAAAAGGAGAGGATGAAAAACTGTTTTTT. This encodes CASRKGEDEKLFF. The entire variable domain, with the rest obtained from reference TRBV2 and TRBJ1-4, is as follows: EPEVTQTPSHQVTQMGQEVILRCVPISNHLYFYWYRQILGQKVEFLVSFYNNEISEKSEIFDDQFSVERPDGSNFTLKIRSTKLEDSAMYFCASRKGEDEKLFFGSGTQLSVL.

This clone was picked up one time. V usage is TRBV25-1 and J usage is TRBJ1-2; D is ambiguous. In germline, CDR1 is MGHDK, CDR2 SYGVNS. The CDR3 length is 12 residues. V shed 2 bases and J shed 4 bases, with 5 bases lying between them. This CDR3 is CASSEQAYGYTF. The CDR3 nucleotides read TGTGCCAGCAGTGAACAGGCCTATGGCTACACCTTC.

The chain links TRBV15 to TRBJ1-5; D is unclear. Trimming left V 3 bases short and J 4 bases short, with 7 bases between. This CDR3 has 13 amino acids. Germline-derived CDR1 and CDR2 are LNHNV and YYDKDF (reference sequence). CDR3: CATSRSTNQPQHF. The DNA of the CDR3 is TGTGCCACCAGCAGGAGTACTAATCAGCCCCAGCATTTT.

The genes are TRBV5-1 and TRBJ2-3; D is ambiguous. Between the trimmed V and J ends, which lost 0 bases and 0 bases, there was a span of 8 bases. CDR1 and CDR2 from the germline V gene are SGHRS and YFSETQ. CDR3 length equals 15 residues. The DNA of the CDR3 is TGCGCCAGCAGCTTGGGACTGCCTAGCACAGATACGCAGTATTTT. It yields the protein CASSLGLPSTDTQYF. Full variable domain (rest looked up from reference TRBV5-1 and TRBJ2-3): KAGVTQTPRYLIKTRGQQVTLSCSPISGHRSVSWYQQTPGQGLQFLFEYFSETQRNKGNFPGRFSGRQFSNSRSEMNVSTLELGDSALYLCASSLGLPSTDTQYFGPGTRLTVL.

This CDR3 is CSVDGGTGDEQYF. CDR3 nucleotides: TGCAGCGTTGATGGTGGGACAGGGGACGAGCAGTACTTC. V gene TRBV29-1 combines with J gene TRBJ2-7, with TRBD1 identical over 10 bases. This CDR3 contains 13 residues. V lost 3 bases and J lost 5; bases outside the gene matches: 4. Germline V gene lookup returns CDR1 SQVTM and CDR2 ANQGSEA.

The chain uses TRBV30 and TRBJ1-1, with D unclear. Germline assignment: CDR1 GTSNPN and CDR2 SVGIG (reference sequence). The germline V and J ends were trimmed by 4 bases and 4 bases, with 10 bases remaining between them. This CDR3 spans 12 amino acids. The CDR3 nucleotides read TGTGCCTGGAATTCGGGGAGCACTGAAGCTTTCTTT. Translated: CAWNSGSTEAFF.

V usage is TRBV4-1 and J usage is TRBJ1-1, with D perhaps matching TRBD1 (6 bases). This CDR3 contains 17 residues. Germline CDR1 reads MGHRA; CDR2 reads YSYEKL. V shed 4 bases and J shed 0 bases, with 18 bases lying between them. CDR3 bases: TGCGCCAGCAGCCTCGACCGGGTCCAGGGGTTGAACACTGAAGCTTTCTTT. It specifies CASSLDRVQGLNTEAFF.

The chain has TRBV7-8 and TRBJ1-1, with TRBD1 matching 8 bases. Germline CDR1 SGHVS, CDR2 FQNEAQ. V was clipped by 4 bases and J by 3 bases; unmatched bases: 7. CDR3 length: 15 amino acids. CDR3 nucleotides: TGTGCCAGCAGCTCCAGACAGGGGAAGGACACTGAAGCTTTCTTT. Protein product: CASSSRQGKDTEAFF.

This chain uses TRBV27 with TRBJ1-4; D possibly corresponds to TRBD1 (5 bases). Germline lookup yields CDR1 MNHEY and CDR2 SMNVEV (reference sequence). Trimming took 3 bases from V and 8 from J, leaving 13 bases between them. The CDR3 is made up of 14 amino acids. As DNA, the CDR3 is TGTGCCAGCAGTTTTAGGGGCGCGGGGGAAAAACTGTTTTTT. It codes for CASSFRGAGEKLFF.

This chain uses TRBV6-4 with TRBJ2-3; D not certain. Trimming stripped 3 bases from V and 8 bases from J, with 12 bases between. The CDR3 is 13 amino acids. The germline V gene has CDR1 MRHNA and CDR2 SNTAGT. CDR3 DNA: TGTGCCAGCAGTGAAGACTTTTATGGTACGCAGTATTTT. It yields the protein CASSEDFYGTQYF.

V gene TRBV27 combines with J gene TRBJ1-1; a weak D match, TRBD1 (6 bases). Germline CDR1 reads MNHEY; CDR2 reads SMNVEV (reference sequence). CDR3 length: 14 residues. Trimming stripped 6 bases from V and 4 bases from J, with 15 bases between. CDR3 sequence: CASRETGWGTEAFF. The CDR3 nucleotides are TGTGCCAGCAGGGAAACAGGGTGGGGCACTGAAGCTTTCTTT.

The rearrangement links TRBV5-6 to TRBJ1-2, with 9 nucleotides matching TRBD1. V lost 6 bases and J lost 7; bases outside the gene matches: 7. The germline gives CDR1 SGHDT, CDR2 YYEEEE. The CDR3 contains 13 residues. CDR3: CASTGDRATGYTF. For the CDR3, the DNA is TGTGCCAGCACCGGGGACAGGGCGACTGGCTACACCTTC.

The chain joins TRBV10-3 to TRBJ1-3; D is undetermined. Trimming took 6 bases from V and 4 from J, leaving 10 bases between them. The germline gives CDR1 ENHRY, CDR2 SYGVKD. This CDR3 has 13 residues. In DNA, the CDR3 is TGTGCCATCAGGCGGGAGCCAGGAAACACCATATATTTT. Its translation: CAIRREPGNTIYF.

The gene calls are TRBV7-2 and TRBJ2-5, with a possible D match to TRBD2 (6 bases). The germline V gene encodes CDR1 SGHTA and CDR2 FQGNSA. The V end was cut by 0 bases, the J end by 5 bases, with 7 bases between. The CDR3 covers 13 residues. The CDR3 nucleotides are TGTGCCAGCAGCTTAGCGGCGGGGGAGACCCAGTACTTC. Encoded protein: CASSLAAGETQYF.

This clone was observed a few times. This chain links TRBV5-8 with TRBJ2-7; tentatively, D is TRBD1 (5 bases). The CDR3 covers 15 residues. V shed 7 bases and J shed 3 bases, with 20 bases lying between them. Germline-derived CDR1 and CDR2 are SGHTS and YDEGEE. CDR3 DNA sequence: TGTGCCAGCCCCCAAGGGGAAGACACCTTCTACGAGCAGTACTTC. Amino acids: CASPQGEDTFYEQYF.

This clone was picked up a small number of times. The chain carries TRBV27 and TRBJ2-3, with 8 bases that match TRBD2. The trim removed 6 bases at V and 6 bases at J, leaving 20 bases unmatched. CDR3 length: 18 amino acids. Per the germline V gene, CDR1 is MNHEY and CDR2 is SMNVEV (reference sequence). CDR3 sequence reads: CASSPRGGRGVVSDTQYF. DNA of the CDR3: TGTGCCAGCAGCCCTCGGGGGGGGAGGGGTGTAGTTAGCGATACGCAGTATTTT.